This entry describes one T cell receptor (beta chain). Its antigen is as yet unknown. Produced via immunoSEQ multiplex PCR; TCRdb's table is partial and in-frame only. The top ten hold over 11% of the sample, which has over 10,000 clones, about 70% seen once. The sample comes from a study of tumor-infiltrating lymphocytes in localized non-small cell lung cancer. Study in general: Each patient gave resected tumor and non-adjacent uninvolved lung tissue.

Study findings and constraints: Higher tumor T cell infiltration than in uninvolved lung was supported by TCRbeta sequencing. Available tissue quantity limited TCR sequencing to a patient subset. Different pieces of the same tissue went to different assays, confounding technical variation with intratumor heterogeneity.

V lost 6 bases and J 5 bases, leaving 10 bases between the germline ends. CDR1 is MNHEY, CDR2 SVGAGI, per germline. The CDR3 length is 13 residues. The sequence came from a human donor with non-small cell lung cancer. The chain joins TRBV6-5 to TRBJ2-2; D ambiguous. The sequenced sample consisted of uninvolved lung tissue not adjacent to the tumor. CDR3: CASSPMGTGELFF. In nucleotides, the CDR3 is TGTGCCAGCAGCCCCATGGGGACCGGGGAGCTGTTTTTT.